This TCR beta chain was profiled in a study of cytomegalovirus exposure and HLA in healthy donors. Findings and limits, study-wide: Specific recognition of CMV antigens was confirmed in vitro for three chains (all CMV-associated). Later on, an analysis found that several of the most significant clusters appeared to be linked to common viral pathogens, which included parvovirus B19.

Healthy bone marrow donors made up the cohort. These donors counted as nominally healthy when sampled, but unrecorded immune exposures were likely. As concerns this clone: Its antigen is still unknown.

V lost 6 bases and J lost 7, with 13 bases in between. The CDR3 is 13 residues long. CDR1 MNHEY and CDR2 SVGAGI come from the germline V gene. The PCR used 60 Vbeta and 13 Jbeta primers. TCRdb keeps only in-frame clones here, not all; method: immunoSEQ multiplex PCR. The sample includes about 120,000 clones, 50% to 75% of them seen just once. Sequences were obtained from PBMCs. This TCR derives from a woman aged 35 to 49 in good health and CMV-seropositive. The V gene is TRBV6-5, the J gene TRBJ1-5; a weak D match, TRBD1 (6 bases). The CDR3 bases are TGTGCCAGCAGGCATACCCAGGGGCAGCCCCAGCATTTT. It codes for CASRHTQGQPQHF.